This is a list of T cell receptor beta chains from one sample in a study of CD8 T cells in ankylosing spondylitis. TCRdb ran MiXCR on the 5' RACE reads and lists one entry per CDR3 protein. The repertoire holds under 250,000 distinct CDR3 sequences, with around 10% as singletons. The source material was blood, either unsorted or a sorted T cell fraction (not recorded which). The receptor set was obtained from a male donor with ankylosing spondylitis or in good health (not recorded which). Both conserved end residues are part of each CDR3. Each record gives: clone size, J gene, D gene, V gene, CDR3 DNA, CDR3 protein. The D gene is left open where the match is weak. A row's size may be missing; if present it is once, few, many or a size class.

>few|TRBJ1-2|TRBD1|TRBV5-5
TGTGCCAGCAGGCCCACCCCGGGACAGGGCACCTATGGCTACACCTTC
CASRPTPGQGTYGYTF
>NA|TRBJ1-2|TRBD1|TRBV7-2
TGTGCCAGCAGCTTAGTCCAGGGGGCTAACTATGGCTACACCTTC
CASSLVQGANYGYTF
>many|TRBJ2-5|NA|TRBV7-3
TGTGCCAGCAGGCTGGGACCCCAAGAGACCCAGTACTTC
CASRLGPQETQYF
>NA|TRBJ2-1|TRBD2|TRBV27
TGTGCCAGCGTCGCAGCGGGGTCCTACAATGAGCAGTTCTTC
CASVAAGSYNEQFF
>many|TRBJ2-2|TRBD1|TRBV7-9
TGTGCCAGCAGCTTCGGACAGGGCCCCGGGGAGCTGTTTTTT
CASSFGQGPGELFF
>many|TRBJ2-1|TRBD1|TRBV12-3/TRBV12-4
TGTGCCAGCAGTTTTCGGGACAGGGTATCTGAGCAGTTCTTC
CASSFRDRVSEQFF
>NA|TRBJ2-1|TRBD2|TRBV5-1
TGCGCCAGCAGCTTGGGGATAGCGGGAGGGCCCAATGAGCAGTTCTTC
CASSLGIAGGPNEQFF
>NA|TRBJ2-7|TRBD2|TRBV5-1
TGCGCCAGCAGCGGGCCGGGAGGAGCGGGAGTTGGAGAGCAGTACTTC
CASSGPGGAGVGEQYF
>few|TRBJ1-2|TRBD1|TRBV5-5
TGTGCCAGCAGCTTCCCGTCAGGGGGCTATGGCTACACCTTC
CASSFPSGGYGYTF
>NA|TRBJ1-2|NA|TRBV7-8
TGTGCCAGCAGCCCTGGGGAGGTAGTCTATGGCTACACCTTC
CASSPGEVVYGYTF
>many|TRBJ1-2|TRBD1|TRBV6-1
TGTGCCAGCAGCTGGACAGGGGATATCTATGGCTACACCTTC
CASSWTGDIYGYTF
>NA|TRBJ1-1|NA|TRBV3-1
TGTGCCAGCAGCCTCCGTAGGGGTGATGAAGCTTTCTTT
CASSLRRGDEAFF
>few|TRBJ1-1|TRBD1|TRBV5-1
TGCGCCAGCAGCTTAAGGACAGGTTTAACTGAAGCTTTCTTT
CASSLRTGLTEAFF
>NA|TRBJ2-7|TRBD2|TRBV5-1
TGCGCCAGCAGTAAGGGAGGGTACGAGCAGTACTTC
CASSKGGYEQYF
>many|TRBJ2-1|NA|TRBV25-1
TGTGCCAGCAGTGATCCCGGCCTGAGCTCCTACAATGAGCAGTTCTTC
CASSDPGLSSYNEQFF
>NA|TRBJ1-2|TRBD1|TRBV10-2
TGCGCCAGCAGCACCTGGGACAGGAATTATGGCTACACCTTC
CASSTWDRNYGYTF
>NA|TRBJ2-5|NA|TRBV9
TGTGCCAGCAGCGGGGCGATGGGGGAGACCCAGTACTTC
CASSGAMGETQYF
>many|TRBJ2-3|NA|TRBV12-3/TRBV12-4
TGTGCCAGCAGGGAGAGGGGCACAGATACGCAGTATTTT
CASRERGTDTQYF
>NA|TRBJ2-5|TRBD1|TRBV7-9
TGTGCCAGCAGCCCGACAGGGCCCCAAGAGACCCAGTACTTC
CASSPTGPQETQYF
>few|TRBJ2-3|NA|TRBV20-1
TGCAGTGCTGCCCAAGCGGAGGCAGATACGCAGTATTTT
CSAAQAEADTQYF
>many|TRBJ2-7|TRBD1|TRBV29-1
TGCAGCGTAGCCGGGACAGATACCTCCTACGAGCAGTACTTC
CSVAGTDTSYEQYF
>few|TRBJ2-1|TRBD2|TRBV5-1
TGCGCCAGCAGCCGCGGGACTAGCGGGAGAAGGGTAGGGAATGAGCAGTTCTTC
CASSRGTSGRRVGNEQFF
>many|TRBJ2-7|TRBD2|TRBV2
TGTGCCAGCAGCGGACTAGCGGGGAACTACGAGCAGTACTTC
CASSGLAGNYEQYF
>many|TRBJ1-5|NA|TRBV12-3/TRBV12-4
TGTGCCAGCACCTTGGGAAGTTATCAGCCCCAGCATTTT
CASTLGSYQPQHF
>many|TRBJ2-1|TRBD1|TRBV20-1
TGTAAGGGACAGAGTTACAATGAGCAGTTCTTC
CKGQSYNEQFF
>NA|TRBJ2-1|NA|TRBV7-7
TGTGCCAGCAGCTTATGGGCAGGGCACAATGAGCAGTTCTTC
CASSLWAGHNEQFF
>many|TRBJ2-2|NA|TRBV6-6
TGTGCCAGCAGTGCAGGACCAACCGGGGAGCTGTTTTTT
CASSAGPTGELFF
>many|TRBJ2-3|NA|TRBV3-1
TGTGCCAGCAGCCAGCGCCGGGCCCAGGGCACGCAGTATTTT
CASSQRRAQGTQYF
>NA|TRBJ2-3|NA|TRBV7-9
TGTTCCAGCAGCAACTGGAGGGGGACAGATACGCAGTATTTT
CSSSNWRGTDTQYF
>many|TRBJ2-3|NA|TRBV4-1
TGCGCCAGCAGCCAAGTCGCATTCAGGGCCCGCACAGATACGCAGTATTTT
CASSQVAFRARTDTQYF
>few|TRBJ2-7|NA|TRBV7-8
TGTGCCAGCAGCTTAGAACGTCTGCGGCGGGACGGGGAGCAGTACTTC
CASSLERLRRDGEQYF
>few|TRBJ2-1|TRBD1|TRBV5-1
TGCGCCAGCAGCCAAGGGACAGGGAACTACAATGAGCAGTTCTTC
CASSQGTGNYNEQFF
>many|TRBJ1-5|NA|TRBV4-2
TGTGCCAGCAGCCAAGATCTGGAAGGAGGGGGTCAGCCCCAGCATTTT
CASSQDLEGGGQPQHF
>many|TRBJ2-7|TRBD2|TRBV29-1
TGCAGCGTCTCCCTAGGACTAGCGCCTTCCTACGAGCAGTACTTC
CSVSLGLAPSYEQYF
>many|TRBJ2-3|NA|TRBV2
TGTGCCAGCAGCGTTGGGCGTGCCACAGATACGCAGTATTTT
CASSVGRATDTQYF
>NA|TRBJ2-4|NA|TRBV20-1
TGCAGTGTCACCTTCAAAAACATTCAGTACTTC
CSVTFKNIQYF
>many|TRBJ2-1|NA|TRBV5-1
TGCGCCAGCAGCTGGGGGCGGAGTGGCCGGGGGTACAATGAGCAGTTCTTC
CASSWGRSGRGYNEQFF
>NA|TRBJ2-3|NA|TRBV20-1
TGCAGTGCTAGAGCTTACGGTGAGCGGGCAGGCAAGGTCTCTGGCACAGATACGCAGTATTTT
CSARAYGERAGKVSGTDTQYF
>NA|TRBJ2-1|NA|TRBV11-2
TGTGCCAGCAGCTCCGGAACCTACAATGAGCAGTTCTTC
CASSSGTYNEQFF
>NA|TRBJ1-5|TRBD1|TRBV4-1
TGCGCCAGCAGCCTCTTTCCAGGGGGGAATCAGCCCCAGCATTTT
CASSLFPGGNQPQHF
>many|TRBJ2-7|TRBD1|TRBV15
TGTGCCACCAGCAGAGGGGGGACAGGGGCCTCCTACGAGCAGTACTTC
CATSRGGTGASYEQYF
>many|TRBJ2-5|TRBD1|TRBV20-1
TGCAGTGCTAGACAGGGGGCTGTAGAGACCCAGTACTTC
CSARQGAVETQYF
>NA|TRBJ1-2|NA|TRBV10-3
TGTGCCACCCGAATGTTGAGCGACTATGGCTACACCTTC
CATRMLSDYGYTF
>NA|TRBJ2-1|NA|TRBV29-1
TGCAGCGTTGGAGCCCCCTCCGGGTCCGACTACAATGAGCAGTTCTTC
CSVGAPSGSDYNEQFF
>many|TRBJ1-1|NA|TRBV12-3/TRBV12-4
TGTGCCAGCAGTTTGAATGGGGCTAGGAACACTGAAGCTTTCTTT
CASSLNGARNTEAFF
>few|TRBJ2-3|NA|TRBV15
TGTGCCACCAGCAGAGATCGCGTATCGACAGATACGCAGTATTTT
CATSRDRVSTDTQYF
>many|TRBJ2-5|NA|TRBV12-3/TRBV12-4
TGTGCCAGCAGTTTACAGTTGGAGACCCAGTACTTC
CASSLQLETQYF